This passage covers 5 T cell receptor beta chains from one sample sequenced in a study of shared T cell receptors in the human thymus. The protocol was immunoSEQ multiplex PCR, while the TCRdb copy is restricted to in-frame clones and leaves out a portion. This sample carries approximately 660,000 clones, 88% of them seen once, and the ten largest clones take around 0.01%. This same sample was also part of a study on human thymus T cells.

Sequencing input: thymocytes. The receptors derive from a boy under three years old with a congenital heart defect.

V gene TRBV5-1 combines with J gene TRBJ2-1; D not resolved. The CDR3 is 14 amino acids. Germline lookup yields CDR1 SGHRS and CDR2 YFSETQ. With 6 bases removed from V and 4 bases from J, the gap between germline ends came to 14 bases. The CDR3 region is CASKSRSPYNEQFF. The CDR3 bases are TGCGCCAGCAAATCTCGGAGTCCGTACAATGAGCAGTTCTTC.

The gene calls are TRBV30 and TRBJ1-1; possible D gene TRBD1, 5 bases. The germline V gene has CDR1 GTSNPN and CDR2 SVGIG (reference sequence). V was shortened by 3 bases and J by 0 bases, with 11 bases between the two germline ends. The CDR3 is made up of 14 amino acids. DNA of the CDR3: TGTGCCTGGAGAAGCGGGGCGTTGAACACTGAAGCTTTCTTT. Translated: CAWRSGALNTEAFF. Full variable domain (outside the CDR3, taken from reference TRBV30 and TRBJ1-1): SQTIHQWPATLVQPVGSPLSLECTVEGTSNPNLYWYRQAAGRGLQLLFYSVGIGQISSEVPQNLSASRPQDRQFILSSKKLLLSDSGFYLCAWRSGALNTEAFFGQGTRLTVV.

This chain joins TRBV4-3 and TRBJ1-4, with 12 bases identical to TRBD1. The length of the CDR3 is 18 residues. Trimming removed 1 base from V and 4 bases from J; junction bases left unmatched: 7. Germline V gives CDR1 LGHNA, CDR2 YSLEER. The CDR3 region has the DNA TGCGCCAGCAGCCAAGCCTGGGACAGGGGGCCGATTAATGAAAAACTGTTTTTT. Translation: CASSQAWDRGPINEKLFF.

This clone appeared a few times. This rearrangement joins TRBV19 to TRBJ1-1, with 9 nucleotides matching TRBD1. CDR1 is LNHDA, CDR2 SQIVND, per germline (reference sequence). This CDR3 has 12 residues. V trimming: 10 bases; J trimming: 9 bases; junction bases outside the gene matches: 9. CDR3 bases: TGTGCCACCATTTCACAGGGGGCGAAAGCTTTCTTT. It encodes CATISQGAKAFF.

The chain links TRBV21-1 to TRBJ2-7; the table's D call of TRBD2 was not tested on the DNA. TRBV21-1 is a listed pseudogene. This CDR3 is 17 amino acids long. The CDR3 coding sequence is TGTGCCAGCAACCAAAACCTGAGCGGGAGGATAACATACGAGCAGTACTTC. This gives the protein CASNQNLSGRITYEQYF.